This TCR beta chain was retrieved from a study of CD8 T cells in ankylosing spondylitis. This clonotype was observed a handful of times. No antigen is known for it. Looked up from germline, CDR1 is SGHDT and CDR2 is YYEEEE. V dropped 0 bases and J dropped 5 bases, with 16 bases sitting between them. This CDR3 has 16 residues. TCRdb ran MiXCR on the 5' RACE reads and lists one entry per CDR3 protein. The sample lists approximately 550,000 distinct CDR3 sequences; about 13% were seen once. Study-level findings and limits: Reports of some motif variants in reactive arthritis synovial fluid and blood predate this one. Seemingly distinctive of ankylosing spondylitis blood was a TCR beta motif formed by eight highly homologous variants.

This clonotype was obtained from a male donor with ankylosing spondylitis. Sample: blood, either unsorted or a sorted T cell fraction (not recorded which). The chain employs TRBV5-6 and TRBJ2-3; D is unresolved. CDR3 DNA: TGTGCCAGCAGCTTGGCGGCGCGACTCCTATTAGATACGCAGTATTTT. It codes for CASSLAARLLLDTQYF.